This TCR beta chain was retrieved from a study of beta chain features in type 1 diabetes. Study overall: There was similarity between patients and healthy donors in age, gender and cell yields. Study-wide findings and caveats: There were fewer insertions and more deletions at the VDJ junctions of type 1 diabetes patients. Patients' naive, central memory and regulatory TCRB repertoires appeared more alike than those of healthy donors. All four CD4+ subsets of Type 1 diabetes patients contained TCRB CDR3s that were moderately but significantly shorter.

J gave up 5 bases and V 4 bases, and 14 bases lay outside the gene matches. Germline V gene lookup returns CDR1 PRHDT and CDR2 FYEKMQ (reference sequence). This CDR3 is 17 amino acids long. Note on this clone: Its specificity is unknown.

Sequenced material consisted of expressed TCRB transcripts (all of the isolated RNA was reverse transcribed). Profiling relied on immunoSEQ multiplex PCR, and the TCRdb table lists in-frame clones only, not all of them. The sample holds 500,000 to 800,000 clones, around 12% seen once. The V gene is TRBV13, the J gene TRBJ2-5, with TRBD1 identical over 9 bases. The sequenced sample was naive CD4+ T cells from blood. The source is a man aged 30 to 39 with type 1 diabetes. CDR3 protein: CASSSTGTGSFRETQYF. Here the CDR3 DNA reads TGTGCCAGCAGCTCCACCGGGACAGGGAGTTTCAGGGAGACCCAGTACTTC.